These 25 T cell receptor beta chains were sequenced from one sample in a study of OX40 agonist ivuxolimab in advanced cancers. Sequenced by immunoSEQ multiplex PCR; TCRdb stores in-frame clones only, minus some. The sample contains tens of thousands of clones, 70% to 90% of which appear only once. The sequencing used CD4+ or CD8+ T cells sorted from blood, collected in a trial of the OX40 agonist ivuxolimab. The receptors stem from an adult with an advanced solid tumor such as melanoma, head and neck, liver or kidney cancer.

The genes are TRBV5-6 and TRBJ2-2; the match to TRBD1 covers 7 bases. The CDR3 length is 17 residues. The V gene's germline CDR1 is SGHDT and CDR2 YYEEEE. The ends lost 1 base at V and 4 bases at J; junction bases unmatched: 10. CDR3 coding DNA: TGTGCCAGCAGCTTGACACTCTCGGGACAGCTCACCGGGGAGCTGTTTTTT. Translating it yields CASSLTLSGQLTGELFF. Together with reference TRBV5-6 and TRBJ2-2, the CDR3 gives the full variable domain: DAGVTQSPTHLIKTRGQQVTLRCSPKSGHDTVSWYQQALGQGPQFIFQYYEEEERQRGNFPDRFSGHQFPNYSSELNVNALLLGDSALYLCASSLTLSGQLTGELFFGEGSRLTVL.

The chain has TRBV28 and TRBJ2-7; D possibly corresponds to TRBD1 (5 bases). Trimming took off 2 bases at V and 6 bases at J, with 17 bases between the two ends. CDR3 length: 15 residues. CDR1 and CDR2 from the germline V gene are MDHEN and SYDVKM. Here the CDR3 reads CASSLLGPRLTEQYF. CDR3 nucleotide sequence: TGTGCCAGCAGTTTACTGGGGCCGCGTCTGACCGAGCAGTACTTC.

The CDR3 region has the DNA TGTGCCAGCAGTTTGAGCGGGGGGCGCACAGATACGCAGTATTTT. It codes for CASSLSGGRTDTQYF. The V gene is TRBV6-5, the J gene TRBJ2-3; 9 nucleotides line up with TRBD2. The CDR3 totals 15 residues. With V trimmed by 4 bases and J by 1 base, 3 bases remained unmatched. CDR1 MNHEY and CDR2 SVGAGI come from the germline V gene.

The chain links TRBV28 to TRBJ1-2; D unresolved. The CDR3 spans 12 residues. CDR1 is MDHEN, CDR2 SYDVKM, per germline. V lost 2 bases and J 10 bases, leaving 11 bases between the germline ends. The CDR3 nucleotides are TGTGCCAGCAGTTTACCGGTGACACCCTACACCTTC. Translated, it gives CASSLPVTPYTF.

This clone was picked up one time. The gene calls are TRBV4-3 and TRBJ2-6; D unresolved. Germline V CDR1 and CDR2: LGHNA, YSLEER. Trimming left V 1 base short and J 0 bases short, with 10 bases between. This CDR3 has 17 amino acids. The CDR3 DNA reads TGCGCCAGCAGCCAAGGAGGCAGTGCCTCTGGGGCCAACGTCCTGACTTTC. Its translation is CASSQGGSASGANVLTF.

The chain recombines TRBV13 with TRBJ2-2; unclear D gene. The CDR3 has 13 amino acids. The V end was cut by 5 bases, the J end by 6 bases, with 10 bases between. CDR1 is PRHDT, CDR2 FYEKMQ, per germline (reference sequence). The CDR3 protein is CASSRGPAGELFF. The CDR3 DNA is TGTGCCAGCAGCCGAGGTCCTGCCGGGGAGCTGTTTTTT.

The V call is TRBV7-9, the J call TRBJ2-1; 7 bases are shared with TRBD1. The CDR3 runs to 11 residues. Trimming cost V 5 bases and J 14 bases; bases outside gene matches: 6. Germline V CDR1 and CDR2: SEHNR, FQNEAQ (reference sequence). The CDR3 DNA is TGTGCCAGCAGCAGTACAGGGGTGAAGTTCTTC. Translated: CASSSTGVKFF.

The gene calls are TRBV2 and TRBJ2-4; TRBD1 matches at 8 bases. CDR1 is SNHLY and CDR2 is FYNNEI in the germline V gene. The CDR3 is 17 amino acids. Trimming cost V 0 bases and J 1 base; bases outside gene matches: 5. CDR3 sequence: CASSEAWQGAAKNIQYF. CDR3 coding DNA: TGTGCCAGCAGTGAAGCGTGGCAGGGGGCGGCCAAAAACATTCAGTACTTC.

This clone was seen only once. The chain couples TRBV7-2 to TRBJ2-4, with 10 bases lining up with TRBD1. The CDR3 spans 15 residues. Germline V gene data show CDR1 as SGHTA and CDR2 as FQGNSA. The ends lost 5 bases at V and 5 bases at J; junction bases unmatched: 6. As DNA, the CDR3 is TGTGCCAGCAGCCCGACAGGGGGCGTGGAAAACATTCAGTACTTC. The encoded protein is CASSPTGGVENIQYF. Looking up the rest from reference TRBV7-2 and TRBJ2-4 gives the full variable domain: GAGVSQSPSNKVTEKGKDVELRCDPISGHTALYWYRQSLGQGLEFLIYFQGNSAPDKSGLPSDRFSAERTGGSVSTLTIQRTQQEDSAVYLCASSPTGGVENIQYFGAGTRLSVL.

The chain links TRBV7-2 to TRBJ1-1; D gene ambiguous. This CDR3 comprises 16 residues. Germline V gives CDR1 SGHTA, CDR2 FQGNSA. V was shortened by 1 base and J by 5 bases, with 17 bases between the two germline ends. The CDR3 loop is CASSLGSVLGGTEAFF. CDR3 coding DNA: TGTGCCAGCAGCTTAGGTTCCGTACTCGGTGGGACTGAAGCTTTCTTT.

This chain joins TRBV5-5 and TRBJ2-7, with 11 bases matching TRBD2. Germline V gene sequence: CDR1 SGHKS, CDR2 YYEKEE (reference sequence). This CDR3 region has 14 residues. J was trimmed by 3 bases and V by 3 bases; bases with no gene match: 2. The CDR3 DNA reads TGTGCCAGCAGCTCGCTAGCGGGGGGCTACGAGCAGTACTTC. It yields the protein CASSSLAGGYEQYF.

The J gene is TRBJ1-1, the V gene TRBV12-5; D not resolved. Trimming pared 2 bases from V and 12 bases from J, leaving 16 bases between. The V gene's germline CDR1 is LGHNT and CDR2 FRNRAP. There are 13 residues in the CDR3. The CDR3 sequence is CASGLRSGYETFF. The CDR3 coding sequence is TGTGCTAGTGGTTTGAGATCGGGCTACGAAACTTTCTTT.

The chain carries TRBV6-6 and TRBJ1-6; D remains ambiguous. The germline V gene has CDR1 MNHNY and CDR2 SVGAGI (reference sequence). This CDR3 comprises 14 residues. V was pared by 4 bases and J by 4 bases, with 8 bases between. DNA for the CDR3: TGTGCCAGCAGTTTATTGGGGTATAATTCACCCCTCCACTTT. Its protein product is CASSLLGYNSPLHF.

V usage is TRBV11-3 and J usage is TRBJ2-5, with D maybe TRBD2 (6 bases). With 5 bases removed from V and 1 base from J, the gap between germline ends came to 11 bases. This CDR3 spans 14 amino acids. Looked up from germline, CDR1 is SGHNT and CDR2 is YENEEA. The DNA for the CDR3 is TGTGCCAGCAGCGCGCGGGGAGGCCAAGAGACCCAGTACTTC. This translates into CASSARGGQETQYF.

This chain uses TRBV11-2 with TRBJ2-5; TRBD2 agrees at 7 bases. V lost 1 base to trimming and J lost 6 bases; unmatched junction nucleotides: 2. The CDR3 is made up of 13 amino acids. Germline CDR1 reads SGHAT; CDR2 reads FQNNGV. CDR3 sequence reads: CASSLVAGQTQYF. CDR3 in DNA: TGTGCCAGCAGCTTAGTAGCGGGCCAGACCCAGTACTTC.

The chain employs TRBV5-1 and TRBJ2-3; D possibly corresponds to TRBD2 (5 bases). Trimming cost V 0 bases and J 0 bases, with 11 bases left between them. The CDR3 spans 16 residues. Germline V gene sequence: CDR1 SGHRS, CDR2 YFSETQ. CDR3 region: CASSLDGLASTDTQYF. In nucleotides, the CDR3 is TGCGCCAGCAGCTTGGACGGACTGGCTAGCACAGATACGCAGTATTTT.

This clone was seen only once. J is TRBJ1-1 and V is TRBV5-1; D is perhaps TRBD1 (6 bases). V was cut by 5 bases and J by 2 bases, with 13 bases left in between. The CDR3 loop spans 14 amino acids. CDR1 and CDR2 (germline): SGHRS, YFSETQ. As DNA, the CDR3 is TGCGCCAGCAGAGAGACGGACAGAAACACTGAAGCTTTCTTT. Translating gives CASRETDRNTEAFF.

This rearrangement joins TRBV2 to TRBJ2-7, with a weak D call TRBD1 (6 bases). The CDR3 runs to 11 residues. V lost 10 bases, J lost 3 bases, and 10 bases lay in between. Germline V gives CDR1 SNHLY, CDR2 FYNNEI. CDR3 protein: CAINRDYEQYF. The DNA of the CDR3 is TGTGCCATCAACAGGGACTACGAGCAGTACTTC.

The chain uses TRBV5-4 and TRBJ2-5; no clear D. Trimming shortened V by 5 bases and J by 2 bases, and 13 bases separated the two germline ends. Germline assignment: CDR1 SGHNT and CDR2 YYREEE (reference sequence). The CDR3 runs to 14 residues. The CDR3 loop reads CASRDSVGQETQYF. In DNA form, the CDR3 reads TGTGCCAGCAGGGATTCGGTGGGGCAAGAGACCCAGTACTTC.

This sequence joins TRBV27 and TRBJ2-7, with TRBD2 as a possible D gene (5 bases). The CDR3 covers 13 residues. The germline V gene has CDR1 MNHEY and CDR2 SMNVEV (reference sequence). The germline V and J ends were trimmed by 5 bases and 7 bases, with 15 bases remaining between them. The CDR3 DNA sequence: TGTGCCAGCAGTCTGAGGCCCACGGGGGAGCAGTACTTC. Residues: CASSLRPTGEQYF.

The chain is built from TRBV27 and TRBJ1-2, with D tentatively TRBD1 (6 bases). In germline, CDR1 is MNHEY, CDR2 SMNVEV (reference sequence). CDR3 length equals 16 residues. Trimming removed 1 base from V and 7 bases from J, with 19 bases in between. CDR3 sequence reads: CASSLWSRARGVGYTF. The CDR3 DNA reads as TGTGCCAGCAGTTTATGGTCTAGAGCAAGGGGGGTTGGCTACACCTTC.

V is TRBV10-3 and J is TRBJ2-1; TRBD1 matches at 8 bases. The V segment lost 4 bases and the J segment 5 bases; nucleotides outside the gene matches: 7. This CDR3 comprises 15 residues. The germline V gene has CDR1 ENHRY and CDR2 SYGVKD. CDR3 in DNA: TGTGCCATCAGTGGCGGACAGGGACTCAACAATGAGCAGTTCTTC. It codes for CAISGGQGLNNEQFF.

The chain uses TRBV18 and TRBJ1-5; 7 nucleotides align to TRBD1. In germline, CDR1 is KGHSH, CDR2 LQKENI. With 2 bases clipped from V and 4 bases from J, the junction kept 5 bases outside the gene matches. The length of the CDR3 is 15 residues. The CDR3 protein is CASSPAQGGNQPQHF. In DNA form, the CDR3 reads TGTGCCAGCTCACCAGCGCAGGGGGGGAATCAGCCCCAGCATTTT.

This chain joins TRBV2 and TRBJ1-6; D gene uncertain. Germline V gene data show CDR1 as SNHLY and CDR2 as FYNNEI. Trimming stripped 4 bases from V and 3 bases from J, with 7 bases between. The CDR3 runs 14 residues. CDR3 in DNA: TGTGCCAGCAGTGGCCGGATCTATAATTCACCCCTCCACTTT. Protein sequence: CASSGRIYNSPLHF.

The rearrangement joins TRBV4-3 to TRBJ1-5; 9 nucleotides agree with TRBD1. In germline, CDR1 is LGHNA, CDR2 YSLEER. V lost 4 bases, J lost 4 bases, and 2 bases stayed unmatched. CDR3 length: 14 residues. The CDR3 DNA reads TGCGCCAGCAGCCGAGGACAGGGGAATCAGCCCCAGCATTTT. Encoded protein: CASSRGQGNQPQHF.